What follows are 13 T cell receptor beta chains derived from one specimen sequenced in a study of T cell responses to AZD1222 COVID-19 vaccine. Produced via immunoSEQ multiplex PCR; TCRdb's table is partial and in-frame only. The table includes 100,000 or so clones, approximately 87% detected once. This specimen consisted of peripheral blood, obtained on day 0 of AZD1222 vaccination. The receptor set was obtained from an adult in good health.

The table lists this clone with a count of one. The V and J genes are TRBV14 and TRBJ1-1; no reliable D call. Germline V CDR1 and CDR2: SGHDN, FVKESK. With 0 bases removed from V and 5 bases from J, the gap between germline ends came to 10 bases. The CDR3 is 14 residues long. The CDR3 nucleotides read TGTGCCAGCAGCCAAGACTATCGGAGTACTGAAGCTTTCTTT. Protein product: CASSQDYRSTEAFF.

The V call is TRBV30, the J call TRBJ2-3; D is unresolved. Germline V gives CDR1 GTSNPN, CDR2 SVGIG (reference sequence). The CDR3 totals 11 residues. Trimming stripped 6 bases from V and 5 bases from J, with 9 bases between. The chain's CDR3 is CACSWLDTQYF. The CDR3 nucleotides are TGTGCCTGTTCGTGGTTAGATACGCAGTATTTT. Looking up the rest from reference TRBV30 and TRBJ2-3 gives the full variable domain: SQTIHQWPATLVQPVGSPLSLECTVEGTSNPNLYWYRQAAGRGLQLLFYSVGIGQISSEVPQNLSASRPQDRQFILSSKKLLLSDSGFYLCACSWLDTQYFGPGTRLTVL.

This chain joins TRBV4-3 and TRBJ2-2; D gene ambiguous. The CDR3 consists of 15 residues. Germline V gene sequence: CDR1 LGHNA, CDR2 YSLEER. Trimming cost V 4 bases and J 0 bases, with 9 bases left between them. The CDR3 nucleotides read TGCGCCAGCAGCCGGAGTGGAACGAACACCGGGGAGCTGTTTTTT. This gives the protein CASSRSGTNTGELFF.

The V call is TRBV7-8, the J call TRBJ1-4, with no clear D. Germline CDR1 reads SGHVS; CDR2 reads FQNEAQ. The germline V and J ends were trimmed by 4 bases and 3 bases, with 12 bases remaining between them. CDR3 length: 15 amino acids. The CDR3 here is CASSYQALPNEKLFF. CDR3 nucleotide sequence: TGTGCCAGCAGCTATCAGGCGTTACCTAATGAAAAACTGTTTTTT.

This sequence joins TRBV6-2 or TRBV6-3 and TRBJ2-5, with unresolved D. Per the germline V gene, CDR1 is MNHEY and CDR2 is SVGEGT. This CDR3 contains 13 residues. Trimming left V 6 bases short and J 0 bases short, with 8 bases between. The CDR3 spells CASSSQYQETQYF. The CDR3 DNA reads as TGTGCCAGCAGCTCACAGTACCAAGAGACCCAGTACTTC.

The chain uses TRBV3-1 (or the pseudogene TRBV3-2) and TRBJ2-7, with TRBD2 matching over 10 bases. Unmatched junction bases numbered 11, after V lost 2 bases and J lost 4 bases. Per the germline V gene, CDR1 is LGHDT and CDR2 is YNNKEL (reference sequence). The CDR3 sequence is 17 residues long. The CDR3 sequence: CASSQLLAGTHEYEQYF. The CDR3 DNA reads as TGTGCCAGCAGCCAATTACTAGCGGGAACGCACGAGTACGAGCAGTACTTC.

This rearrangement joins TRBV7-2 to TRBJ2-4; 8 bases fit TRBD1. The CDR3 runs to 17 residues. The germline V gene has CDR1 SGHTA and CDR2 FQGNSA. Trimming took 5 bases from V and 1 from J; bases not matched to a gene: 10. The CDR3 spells CASSPGQGRRAKNIQYF. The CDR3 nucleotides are TGTGCCAGCAGCCCCGGACAGGGCAGGCGTGCCAAAAACATTCAGTACTTC.

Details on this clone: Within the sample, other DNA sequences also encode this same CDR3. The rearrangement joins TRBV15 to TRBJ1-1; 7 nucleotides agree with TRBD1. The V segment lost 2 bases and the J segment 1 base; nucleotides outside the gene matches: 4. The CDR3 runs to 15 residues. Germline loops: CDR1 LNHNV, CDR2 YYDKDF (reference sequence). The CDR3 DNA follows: TGTGCCACCAGCAGATTGAGACAGGGGAACACTGAAGCTTTCTTT. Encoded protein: CATSRLRQGNTEAFF.

In DNA form, the CDR3 reads TGTGCCAGCAGTTTAATACAGGCTAACACTGAAGCTTTCTTT. It encodes CASSLIQANTEAFF. The chain employs TRBV28 and TRBJ1-1, with D tentatively TRBD1 (5 bases). The CDR3 has 14 residues. Trimming pared 2 bases from V and 2 bases from J, leaving 9 bases between. From germline, CDR1 is MDHEN and CDR2 SYDVKM.

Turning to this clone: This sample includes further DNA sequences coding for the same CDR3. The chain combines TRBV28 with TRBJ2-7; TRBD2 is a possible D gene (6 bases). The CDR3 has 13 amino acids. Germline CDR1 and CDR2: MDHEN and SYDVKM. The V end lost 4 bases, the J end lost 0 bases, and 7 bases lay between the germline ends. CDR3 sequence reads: CASSSGSSYEQYF. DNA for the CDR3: TGTGCCAGCAGTTCCGGGAGCTCCTACGAGCAGTACTTC.

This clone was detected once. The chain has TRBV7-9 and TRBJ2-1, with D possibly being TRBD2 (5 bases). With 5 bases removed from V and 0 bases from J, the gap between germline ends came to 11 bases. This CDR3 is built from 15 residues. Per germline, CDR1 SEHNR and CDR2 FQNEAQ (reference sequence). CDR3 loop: CASSQQGGSYNEQFF. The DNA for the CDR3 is TGTGCCAGCAGCCAACAAGGAGGCTCCTACAATGAGCAGTTCTTC.

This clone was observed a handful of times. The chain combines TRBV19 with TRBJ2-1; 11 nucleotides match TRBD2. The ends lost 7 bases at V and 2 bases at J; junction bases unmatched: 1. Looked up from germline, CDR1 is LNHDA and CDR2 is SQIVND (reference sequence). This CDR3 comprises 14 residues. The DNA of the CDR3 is TGTGCCAGTAAGACTAGCGGGACCTACAATGAGCAGTTCTTC. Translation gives CASKTSGTYNEQFF.

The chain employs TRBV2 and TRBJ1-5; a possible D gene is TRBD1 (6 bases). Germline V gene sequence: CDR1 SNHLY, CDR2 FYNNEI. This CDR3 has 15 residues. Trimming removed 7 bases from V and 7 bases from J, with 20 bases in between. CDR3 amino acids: CASKSSGGQGQPQHF. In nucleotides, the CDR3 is TGTGCCAGCAAGTCTTCGGGGGGGCAGGGACAGCCCCAGCATTTT. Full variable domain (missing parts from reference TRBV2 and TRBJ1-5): EPEVTQTPSHQVTQMGQEVILRCVPISNHLYFYWYRQILGQKVEFLVSFYNNEISEKSEIFDDQFSVERPDGSNFTLKIRSTKLEDSAMYFCASKSSGGQGQPQHFGDGTRLSIL.